This T cell receptor (beta chain) was captured in a study of a mutant IDH1 vaccine in newly diagnosed glioma. Whole-study context: Patients came in for eight vaccinations, in weeks 1, 3, 5, 7, 11, 15, 19 and 23. Vaccination was launched 4-6 weeks after radiotherapy alone, or with temozolomide cycles.

Study-wide findings and caveats: Of all patients, around 94% showed vaccine-induced immune responses.

Documented time point: week 11, during vaccination. Doses of 300 ug of mutant IDH1 20-mer peptide were given with topical imiquimod. Diagnosis in the donors showed new WHO grade 3 or 4 astrocytomas that were IDH1-mutant and ATRX-lost. V lost 2 bases and J lost 3, with 11 bases in between. Looked up from germline, CDR1 is MNHEY and CDR2 is SMNVEV (reference sequence). The CDR3 has 14 amino acids. A note on this clone: Its antigen is as yet unknown.

Generated by immunoSEQ multiplex PCR, the TCRdb table keeps only in-frame clones and is missing some. The sample gives about 130,000 clones, about four fifths of which show up once; less than 7% is in the top ten. V usage is TRBV27 and J usage is TRBJ2-7; D remains ambiguous. The receptor was derived from a man aged 40-50 years with glioma. The specimen was PBMCs, collected from a glioma patient whose treatment included an IDH1 peptide vaccine. DNA of the CDR3: TGTGCCAGCAGTTTAGGGTCAAATCTCTACGAGCAGTACTTC. Its protein product is CASSLGSNLYEQYF.